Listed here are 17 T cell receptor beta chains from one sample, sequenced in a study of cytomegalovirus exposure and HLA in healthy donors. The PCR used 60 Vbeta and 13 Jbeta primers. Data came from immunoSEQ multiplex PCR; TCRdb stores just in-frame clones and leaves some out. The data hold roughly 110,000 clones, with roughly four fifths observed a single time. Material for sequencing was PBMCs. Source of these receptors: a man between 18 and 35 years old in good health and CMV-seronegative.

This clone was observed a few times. The CDR3 DNA sequence: TGTGCCAGCAGAATGACAGGGACGGATACGCAGTATTTT. It translates to CASRMTGTDTQYF. This chain connects TRBV6-5 to TRBJ2-3; TRBD1 agrees at 7 bases. CDR1 and CDR2 (germline): MNHEY, SVGAGI. V trimming: 6 bases; J trimming: 6 bases; junction bases outside the gene matches: 6. The length of the CDR3 is 13 residues.

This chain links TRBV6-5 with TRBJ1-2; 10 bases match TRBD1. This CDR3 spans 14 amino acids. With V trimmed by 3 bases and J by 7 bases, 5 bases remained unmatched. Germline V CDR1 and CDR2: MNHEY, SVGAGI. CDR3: CASSYEGQGCGYTF. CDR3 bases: TGTGCCAGCAGTTATGAGGGACAGGGGTGTGGCTACACCTTC.

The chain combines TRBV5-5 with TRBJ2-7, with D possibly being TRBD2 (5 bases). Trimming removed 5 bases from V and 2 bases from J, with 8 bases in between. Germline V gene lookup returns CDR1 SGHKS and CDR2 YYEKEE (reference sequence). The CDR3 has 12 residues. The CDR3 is CASRKEAYEQYF. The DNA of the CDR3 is TGTGCCAGCAGGAAGGAGGCCTACGAGCAGTACTTC.

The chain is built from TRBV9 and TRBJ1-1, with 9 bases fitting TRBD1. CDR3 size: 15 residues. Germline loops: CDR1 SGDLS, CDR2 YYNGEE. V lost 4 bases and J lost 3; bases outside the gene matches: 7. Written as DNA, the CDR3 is TGTGCCAGCAGCCCAACAGGGGGCTCCGACACTGAAGCTTTCTTT. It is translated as CASSPTGGSDTEAFF.

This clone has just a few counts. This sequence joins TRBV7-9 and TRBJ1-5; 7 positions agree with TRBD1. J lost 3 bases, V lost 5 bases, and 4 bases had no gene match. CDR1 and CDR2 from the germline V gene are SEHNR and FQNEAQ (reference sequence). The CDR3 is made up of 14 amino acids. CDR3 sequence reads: CASSGDRVNQPQHF. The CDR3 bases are TGTGCCAGCAGCGGTGACAGGGTCAATCAGCCCCAGCATTTT.

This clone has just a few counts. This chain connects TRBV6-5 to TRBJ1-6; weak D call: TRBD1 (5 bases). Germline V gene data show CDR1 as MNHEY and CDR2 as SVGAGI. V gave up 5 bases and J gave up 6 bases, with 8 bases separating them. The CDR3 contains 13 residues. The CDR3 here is CASSIDSNSPLHF. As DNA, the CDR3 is TGTGCCAGCAGTATCGACAGTAATTCACCCCTCCACTTT.

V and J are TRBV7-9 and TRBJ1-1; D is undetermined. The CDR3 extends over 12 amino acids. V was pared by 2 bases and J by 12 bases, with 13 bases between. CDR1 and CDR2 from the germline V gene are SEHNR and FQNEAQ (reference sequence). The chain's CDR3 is CASSLLGSGTFF. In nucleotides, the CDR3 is TGTGCCAGCAGCTTACTTGGCTCGGGAACTTTCTTT.

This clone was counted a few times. The CDR3 spells CATRTGKNTEAFF. CDR3 DNA: TGTGCCACAAGGACGGGAAAGAACACTGAAGCTTTCTTT. This chain links TRBV10-3 with TRBJ1-1; unclear D gene. The CDR3 runs to 13 residues. Germline-derived CDR1 and CDR2 are ENHRY and SYGVKD. The ends were cut back, 10 bases at V and 1 base at J, with 13 bases in the middle.

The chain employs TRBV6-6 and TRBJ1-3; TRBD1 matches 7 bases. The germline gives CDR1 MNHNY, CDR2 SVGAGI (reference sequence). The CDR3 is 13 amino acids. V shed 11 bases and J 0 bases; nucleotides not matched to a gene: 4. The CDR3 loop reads CAGSGGSGNTIYF. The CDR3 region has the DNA TGTGCCGGCTCAGGGGGCTCTGGAAACACCATATATTTT.

The CDR3 coding sequence is TGTGCCAGCAGCTTAATCGGGAATCGGGTCGAGCAGTACTTC. As protein: CASSLIGNRVEQYF. The rearrangement uses TRBV13 and TRBJ2-7, with D tentatively TRBD2 (5 bases). V lost 2 bases to trimming and J lost 6 bases, with 14 bases between them. The CDR3 runs to 14 residues. Germline V gives CDR1 PRHDT, CDR2 FYEKMQ (reference sequence). The variable domain in full, completed from reference TRBV13 and TRBJ2-7, reads AAGVIQSPRHLIKEKRETATLKCYPIPRHDTVYWYQQGPGQDPQFLISFYEKMQSDKGSIPDRFSAQQFSDYHSELNMSSLELGDSALYFCASSLIGNRVEQYFGPGTRLTVT.

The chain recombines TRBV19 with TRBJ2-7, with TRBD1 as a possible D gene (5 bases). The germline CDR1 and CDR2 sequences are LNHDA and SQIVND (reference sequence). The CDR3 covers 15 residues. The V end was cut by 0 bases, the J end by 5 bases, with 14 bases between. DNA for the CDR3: TGTGCCAGTAGTATAGATCTGGCAGGGTACAACGAGCAGTACTTC. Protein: CASSIDLAGYNEQYF.

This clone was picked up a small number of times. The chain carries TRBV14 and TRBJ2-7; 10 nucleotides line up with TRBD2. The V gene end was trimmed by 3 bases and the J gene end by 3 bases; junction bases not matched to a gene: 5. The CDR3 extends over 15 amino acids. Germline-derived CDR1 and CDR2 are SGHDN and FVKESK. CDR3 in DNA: TGTGCCAGCAGCCATCTTCTAGCGGGGGACTACGAGCAGTACTTC. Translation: CASSHLLAGDYEQYF.

The CDR3 DNA reads TGCGCCAGCTCACGGGACAGGGGCTCCTACAATGAGCAGTTCTTC. Translation: CASSRDRGSYNEQFF. J is TRBJ2-1 and V is TRBV5-1, with 10 bases lining up with TRBD1. Germline CDR1 is SGHRS and CDR2 is YFSETQ. The CDR3 consists of 15 residues. After removal of 7 bases from V and 0 bases from J, the junction contained 4 bases not matched to a gene. The variable domain in full, completed from reference TRBV5-1 and TRBJ2-1, reads KAGVTQTPRYLIKTRGQQVTLSCSPISGHRSVSWYQQTPGQGLQFLFEYFSETQRNKGNFPGRFSGRQFSNSRSEMNVSTLELGDSALYLCASSRDRGSYNEQFFGPGTRLTVL.

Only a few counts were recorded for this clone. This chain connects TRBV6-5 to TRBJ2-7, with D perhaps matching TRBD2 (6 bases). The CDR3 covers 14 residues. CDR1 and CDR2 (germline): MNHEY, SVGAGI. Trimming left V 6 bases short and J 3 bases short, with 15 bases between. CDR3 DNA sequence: TGTGCCAGCAGAAGAGGGACTCGATACTACGAGCAGTACTTC. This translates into CASRRGTRYYEQYF.

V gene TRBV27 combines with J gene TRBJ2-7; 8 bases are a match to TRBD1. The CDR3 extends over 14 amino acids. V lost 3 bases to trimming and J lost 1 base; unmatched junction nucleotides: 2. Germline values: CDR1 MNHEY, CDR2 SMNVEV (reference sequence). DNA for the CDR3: TGTGCCAGCAGTTTGGACAGGGCGTCCTACGAGCAGTACTTC. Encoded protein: CASSLDRASYEQYF.

The DNA of the CDR3 is TGTGCCACATGGACAGGGGGCCGAGAAAAACTGTTTTTT. Protein sequence: CATWTGGREKLFF. The V gene is TRBV10-3, the J gene TRBJ1-4; TRBD1 matches at 11 bases. V gave up 10 bases and J gave up 8 bases; unmatched junction bases: 6. The germline V gene encodes CDR1 ENHRY and CDR2 SYGVKD. This CDR3 spans 13 amino acids.

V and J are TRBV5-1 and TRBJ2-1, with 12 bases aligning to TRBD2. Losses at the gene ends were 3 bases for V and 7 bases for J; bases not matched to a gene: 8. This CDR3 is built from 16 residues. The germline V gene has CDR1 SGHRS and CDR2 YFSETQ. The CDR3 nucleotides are TGCGCCAGCAGCTCCCTCACTAGCGGGGGGCTAAATGAGCAGTTCTTC. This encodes CASSSLTSGGLNEQFF.